Presented here are 22 T cell receptor beta chains from one specimen sequenced in a study of blood T cell repertoires in COVID-19 (TCRdb year 2020). The library was made by the immunoSEQ multiplex PCR assay. Held by TCRdb, this immuneACCESS table contains in-frame sequences only and omits some clones. Under half of the omission traces to an unresolved V gene where checked; the cause of the rest is unknown. This sample is represented by tens of thousands of clones; about 82% of them were singletons. Roughly 6.9% of the sample belongs to the ten largest clones. Sample: peripheral blood. The receptor source for this set is a man aged 45-65 years with active COVID-19.

V usage is TRBV9 and J usage is TRBJ2-3, with 10 nucleotides matching TRBD2. V trimming: 4 bases; J trimming: 1 base; junction bases outside the gene matches: 6. The CDR3 sequence is 16 residues long. The germline gives CDR1 SGDLS, CDR2 YYNGEE. The CDR3 DNA follows: TGTGCCAGCAGCTCAAGGAGCGGGAGGGGCACAGATACGCAGTATTTT. Translating gives CASSSRSGRGTDTQYF.

V usage is TRBV5-8 and J usage is TRBJ2-2; 7 bases fit TRBD2. Trimming cost V 4 bases and J 9 bases; bases outside gene matches: 15. The germline V gene has CDR1 SGHTS and CDR2 YDEGEE. CDR3 length: 16 amino acids. The CDR3 nucleotides are TGTGCCAGCAGCCTTCTCGAGTCGGGAGGCCCCCGGGAGCTGTTTTTT. As protein: CASSLLESGGPRELFF.

This chain uses TRBV5-5 with TRBJ1-1; TRBD1 is a possible D gene (6 bases). CDR1 is SGHKS and CDR2 is YYEKEE in the germline V gene (reference sequence). The CDR3 covers 13 residues. The ends were cut back, 3 bases at V and 10 bases at J, with 16 bases in the middle. The CDR3 region has the DNA TGTGCCAGCAGCTCGGACGTACAGGGTCGAGCTTTCTTT. Protein: CASSSDVQGRAFF.

V and J are TRBV3-1 (or the pseudogene TRBV3-2) and TRBJ1-1, with 7 bases fitting TRBD1. This CDR3 contains 14 residues. J was trimmed by 5 bases and V by 4 bases; bases with no gene match: 7. Looked up from germline, CDR1 is LGHDT and CDR2 is YNNKEL (reference sequence). CDR3 DNA: TGTGCCAGCAGCCTACAGGGGTCGTGGACTGAAGCTTTCTTT. Translation gives CASSLQGSWTEAFF.

The chain carries TRBV7-9 and TRBJ2-1, with a tentative D call TRBD2 (5 bases). This CDR3 has 13 residues. V dropped 8 bases and J dropped 3 bases, with 11 bases sitting between them. Germline CDR1 SEHNR, CDR2 FQNEAQ (reference sequence). The chain's CDR3 is CASWETNYNEQFF. The CDR3 coding sequence is TGTGCCAGCTGGGAGACGAACTACAATGAGCAGTTCTTC.

This clone occurred once. The CDR3 here is CASSLAGLSTDTQYF. CDR3 DNA sequence: TGTGCCAGCAGTCTAGCGGGGTTGAGCACAGATACGCAGTATTTT. The chain uses TRBV4-2 and TRBJ2-3; 9 bases are shared with TRBD2. V trimming: 6 bases; J trimming: 0 bases; junction bases outside the gene matches: 4. This CDR3 is built from 15 residues. Germline assignment: CDR1 LGHNA and CDR2 YNFKEQ.

There are a few counts of this clone. The chain has TRBV9 and TRBJ1-2, with D possibly being TRBD1 (5 bases). Trimming took off 4 bases at V and 4 bases at J, with 20 bases between the two ends. Per the germline V gene, CDR1 is SGDLS and CDR2 is YYNGEE. This CDR3 comprises 16 residues. The CDR3 loop is CASSPRHQGRSYGYTF. The CDR3 bases are TGTGCCAGCAGCCCCCGTCATCAGGGCAGGAGCTATGGCTACACCTTC.

The chain links TRBV5-1 to TRBJ2-3; 11 bases map to TRBD2. Germline-derived CDR1 and CDR2 are SGHRS and YFSETQ. After removal of 4 bases from V and 4 bases from J, the junction contained 8 bases not matched to a gene. The CDR3 is 16 residues long. CDR3 sequence reads: CASSPIAGGLADTQYF. In DNA, the CDR3 is TGCGCCAGCAGCCCCATAGCGGGGGGGTTGGCAGATACGCAGTATTTT.

This chain uses TRBV7-8 with TRBJ1-2, with D possibly TRBD1 on 6 matching bases. V was trimmed by 4 bases and J by 8 bases, leaving 26 bases between them. The CDR3 contains 17 residues. Germline CDR1 is SGHVS and CDR2 is FQNEAQ. CDR3 sequence reads: CASSSTRWRAGDDGYTF. CDR3 nucleotides: TGTGCCAGCAGCTCTACGAGATGGCGGGCAGGGGACGACGGCTACACCTTC.

The chain couples TRBV19 to TRBJ1-2; 10 bases match TRBD1. The J segment lost 0 bases and the V segment lost 5 bases, leaving 15 bases of the junction unmatched. The CDR3 spans 19 residues. The germline V gene has CDR1 LNHDA and CDR2 SQIVND (reference sequence). CDR3 residues: CASSATGGSFIGTNYGYTF. The CDR3 coding sequence is TGTGCCAGTAGTGCGACAGGGGGCTCTTTTATCGGGACTAACTATGGCTACACCTTC.

The chain uses TRBV5-8 and TRBJ1-1, with TRBD1 matching 9 bases. Germline loops: CDR1 SGHTS, CDR2 YDEGEE. Germline trimming cut 4 bases from V and 1 base from J; bases unmatched to any gene: 5. The CDR3 runs to 15 residues. CDR3 nucleotides: TGTGCCAGCAGCCCCGGGACAGGGCGGAACACTGAAGCTTTCTTT. As protein: CASSPGTGRNTEAFF.

This chain joins TRBV15 and TRBJ1-1, with D unresolved. CDR3 size: 15 residues. In germline, CDR1 is LNHNV, CDR2 YYDKDF (reference sequence). V gave up 1 base and J gave up 1 base, with 10 bases separating them. The chain's CDR3 is CATSRAPGENTEAFF. The CDR3 nucleotides are TGTGCCACCAGCAGAGCCCCTGGAGAGAACACTGAAGCTTTCTTT.

The chain employs TRBV2 and TRBJ2-3, with 7 bases matching TRBD1. This CDR3 is built from 16 residues. From germline, CDR1 is SNHLY and CDR2 FYNNEI. Losses at the gene ends were 2 bases for V and 5 bases for J; bases not matched to a gene: 10. The CDR3 sequence is CASSERPGGIGDTQYF. As DNA, the CDR3 is TGTGCCAGCAGTGAACGTCCAGGGGGAATTGGAGATACGCAGTATTTT.

V is TRBV11-2 and J is TRBJ2-5; D is perhaps TRBD2 (6 bases). Looked up from germline, CDR1 is SGHAT and CDR2 is FQNNGV. The CDR3 loop spans 16 amino acids. Trimming removed 4 bases at V and 6 bases at J, with 21 bases between. The CDR3 bases are TGTGCCAGCAGCTCAGCGCGGGGACCGGCCCAGAAGACCCAGTACTTC. Translating gives CASSSARGPAQKTQYF.

The rearrangement links TRBV5-6 to TRBJ1-1; D possibly corresponds to TRBD1 (6 bases). V was pared by 5 bases and J by 1 base, with 12 bases between. CDR1 is SGHDT and CDR2 is YYEEEE in the germline V gene. CDR3 length: 14 residues. The CDR3 nucleotides are TGTGCCAGCAGACCAGGGGCGAGGAACACTGAAGCTTTCTTT. The encoded protein is CASRPGARNTEAFF.

V and J are TRBV7-2 and TRBJ2-7, with D possibly matching TRBD2 (6 bases). This CDR3 region has 15 residues. V was shortened by 1 base and J by 1 base, with 11 bases between the two germline ends. Looked up from germline, CDR1 is SGHTA and CDR2 is FQGNSA. CDR3 nucleotides: TGTGCCAGCAGCTTAGAGGGGACTCGATCCTACGAGCAGTACTTC. Translation gives CASSLEGTRSYEQYF.

This sequence joins TRBV28 and TRBJ2-1; 9 bases fit TRBD2. The length of the CDR3 is 18 residues. V lost 4 bases, J lost 4 bases, and 14 bases stayed unmatched. Germline CDR1 reads MDHEN; CDR2 reads SYDVKM. The CDR3 DNA sequence: TGTGCCAGCAGTTCCATCAATCAGCTGCTAGCGGGGTACAATGAGCAGTTCTTC. Its protein is CASSSINQLLAGYNEQFF. The full variable domain, rest sourced from reference TRBV28 and TRBJ2-1, is DVKVTQSSRYLVKRTGEKVFLECVQDMDHENMFWYRQDPGLGLRLIYFSYDVKMKEKGDIPEGYSVSREKKERFSLILESASTNQTSMYLCASSSINQLLAGYNEQFFGPGTRLTVL.

This chain links TRBV2 with TRBJ1-1; no reliable D call. V was cut by 4 bases and J by 2 bases, with 8 bases left in between. Looked up from germline, CDR1 is SNHLY and CDR2 is FYNNEI. The CDR3 covers 13 residues. The CDR3 spells CASSGAANTEAFF. CDR3 nucleotide sequence: TGTGCCAGCAGTGGAGCGGCAAACACTGAAGCTTTCTTT.

The chain joins TRBV19 to TRBJ2-7; no definite D call. CDR3 length: 13 residues. Trimming removed 6 bases at V and 0 bases at J, with 9 bases between. Germline V gene sequence: CDR1 LNHDA, CDR2 SQIVND (reference sequence). The CDR3 DNA reads TGTGCCAGTAGCCAGAAAAGCTCCTACGAGCAGTACTTC. Translation: CASSQKSSYEQYF.

The V gene is TRBV3-1 (or the pseudogene TRBV3-2), the J gene TRBJ1-2, with 8 positions matching TRBD1. The CDR3 extends over 16 amino acids. V dropped 4 bases and J dropped 8; count of bases not matched to a gene: 15. CDR1 LGHDT and CDR2 YNNKEL come from the germline V gene (reference sequence). The CDR3 DNA follows: TGTGCCAGCAGCCCCCCGAGAGGGCACAGGGGGGACGGCTACACCTTC. The encoded protein is CASSPPRGHRGDGYTF.

The rearrangement joins TRBV2 to TRBJ2-1, with TRBD2 matching over 8 bases. Germline CDR1 is SNHLY and CDR2 is FYNNEI. The junction had 3 bases not matched to a gene; V was cut back by 6 bases and J by 2 bases. This CDR3 spans 14 amino acids. CDR3 amino acids: CASRTSGTYNEQFF. The CDR3 DNA follows: TGTGCCAGCAGAACTAGCGGTACCTACAATGAGCAGTTCTTC.

The rearrangement links TRBV21-1 to TRBJ2-1; the table names TRBD1, a call not compared with the DNA. TRBV21-1 is shown as a pseudogene. The CDR3 extends over 16 amino acids. This CDR3 is CASSKESGATYNEQFF. In nucleotides, the CDR3 is TGTGCCAGCAGCAAAGAGTCAGGGGCTACCTACAATGAGCAGTTCTTC.